Listed below are T cell receptor beta chains from one sample, sequenced in a study of shared clonotypes between healthy human individuals. Sequencing used immunoSEQ multiplex PCR; TCRdb keeps in-frame clones, though not all of them. The table has 2 million to 2.5 million clones, around 93% seen once. What was sequenced was naive CD4+ T cells from PBMCs. These receptors all stem from a man between 18 and 29 years old in good health. Some clones in this sample may be carry-over from other donors' samples. Each CDR3 is given with its conserved first and last residue. The order of the fields is J gene, V gene, CDR3 protein.

TRBJ2-7,TRBV7-9,CASSPIYEQYF
TRBJ2-5,TRBV7-7,CASTGRGETQYF
TRBJ1-5,TRBV10-1,CASHNSAKGYSRSNQPQHF
TRBJ2-3,TRBV2,CASKFFLTDTQYF
TRBJ2-2,TRBV5-4,CASSTDRGSPGELFF
TRBJ1-2,TRBV7-9,CASNPLEMGGYTF
TRBJ2-5,TRBV5-1,CASSLVLAGGETQYF
TRBJ2-2,TRBV4-1,CASSQKRDTTGELFF
TRBJ2-3,TRBV6-1,CASSENVWTGVTDTQYF
TRBJ2-5,TRBV5-1,CASSLEGRETQYF
TRBJ1-2,TRBV7-9,CASSARDRETNGYTF
TRBJ2-1,TRBV28,CASSLRQAGPEGEQFF
TRBJ1-2,TRBV5-4,CASSLGSGLDGYTF
TRBJ2-1,TRBV19,CATHSAGDKNEQFF
TRBJ2-2,TRBV28,CASSLGQGRGMSRTGELFF
TRBJ2-2,TRBV19,CASSSRGAGELFF
TRBJ2-3,TRBV29-1,CSGLGDTQYF
TRBJ1-1,TRBV5-6,CASSLALGQGWPEAFF
TRBJ1-1,TRBV11-2,CASSSPRWSNTEAFF
TRBJ1-5,TRBV27,CASRPPGGQPQHF
TRBJ1-5,TRBV6-1,CASSEAPSTSAGNQPQHF
TRBJ2-2,TRBV4-2,CASSPTGGMLRTGELFF
TRBJ1-4,TRBV6-1,CASRERRITAEKLFF
TRBJ1-4,TRBV7-9,CASSLVGQQNEKLFF
TRBJ1-2,TRBV11-2,CASSLGRPRGLENGYTF
TRBJ1-1,TRBV4-2,CASSQDEGAGRTEAFF
TRBJ2-5,TRBV9,CASSPRTSGSRWGTQYF
TRBJ2-1,TRBV9,CASSVVVGGDNEQFF
TRBJ2-7,TRBV7-9,CASSLARGAGTGRYEQYF
TRBJ1-1,TRBV5-1,CASSLDPRPGTEAFF
TRBJ2-1,TRBV7-3,CASSLTGRGNYNEQFF
TRBJ1-1,TRBV27,CASSQRGGPKAFF
TRBJ1-4,TRBV5-1,CASSSGSNLEKLFF
TRBJ2-7,TRBV28,CASSLVEREQYF
TRBJ2-5,TRBV5-4,CASSNSGGGQETQYF
TRBJ2-5,TRBV2,CASRALGASEETQYF
TRBJ2-7,TRBV5-1,CASSGTGTLYDEQYF
TRBJ2-2,TRBV10-3,CAISESRGPAKTGELFF
TRBJ1-5,TRBV15,CATSRDSGRMSNQPQHF
TRBJ2-2,TRBV7-3,CASSATGGAKTGELFF
TRBJ1-2,TRBV6-6,CASSYSRAGRFDGYTF
TRBJ2-3,TRBV5-1,CASSLATSGPADTQYF
TRBJ1-5,TRBV9,CASSRGTDSNQPQHF
TRBJ1-3,TRBV6-1,CASSEAGGGGNTIYF
TRBJ1-2,TRBV19,CASTYRQGKDPNYGYTF
TRBJ1-1,TRBV2,CASGTGFTEAFF
TRBJ2-4,TRBV4-2,CASSQGLSGGAKNIQYF
TRBJ2-3,TRBV28,CASSHRPGGDTQYF
TRBJ1-3,TRBV18,CASSPARGPGNTIYF
TRBJ2-5,TRBV5-1,CASSLGIAFQETQYF
TRBJ2-5,TRBV5-4,CASSSGTSQETQYF
TRBJ2-7,TRBV7-9,CASSLARGGYEQYF